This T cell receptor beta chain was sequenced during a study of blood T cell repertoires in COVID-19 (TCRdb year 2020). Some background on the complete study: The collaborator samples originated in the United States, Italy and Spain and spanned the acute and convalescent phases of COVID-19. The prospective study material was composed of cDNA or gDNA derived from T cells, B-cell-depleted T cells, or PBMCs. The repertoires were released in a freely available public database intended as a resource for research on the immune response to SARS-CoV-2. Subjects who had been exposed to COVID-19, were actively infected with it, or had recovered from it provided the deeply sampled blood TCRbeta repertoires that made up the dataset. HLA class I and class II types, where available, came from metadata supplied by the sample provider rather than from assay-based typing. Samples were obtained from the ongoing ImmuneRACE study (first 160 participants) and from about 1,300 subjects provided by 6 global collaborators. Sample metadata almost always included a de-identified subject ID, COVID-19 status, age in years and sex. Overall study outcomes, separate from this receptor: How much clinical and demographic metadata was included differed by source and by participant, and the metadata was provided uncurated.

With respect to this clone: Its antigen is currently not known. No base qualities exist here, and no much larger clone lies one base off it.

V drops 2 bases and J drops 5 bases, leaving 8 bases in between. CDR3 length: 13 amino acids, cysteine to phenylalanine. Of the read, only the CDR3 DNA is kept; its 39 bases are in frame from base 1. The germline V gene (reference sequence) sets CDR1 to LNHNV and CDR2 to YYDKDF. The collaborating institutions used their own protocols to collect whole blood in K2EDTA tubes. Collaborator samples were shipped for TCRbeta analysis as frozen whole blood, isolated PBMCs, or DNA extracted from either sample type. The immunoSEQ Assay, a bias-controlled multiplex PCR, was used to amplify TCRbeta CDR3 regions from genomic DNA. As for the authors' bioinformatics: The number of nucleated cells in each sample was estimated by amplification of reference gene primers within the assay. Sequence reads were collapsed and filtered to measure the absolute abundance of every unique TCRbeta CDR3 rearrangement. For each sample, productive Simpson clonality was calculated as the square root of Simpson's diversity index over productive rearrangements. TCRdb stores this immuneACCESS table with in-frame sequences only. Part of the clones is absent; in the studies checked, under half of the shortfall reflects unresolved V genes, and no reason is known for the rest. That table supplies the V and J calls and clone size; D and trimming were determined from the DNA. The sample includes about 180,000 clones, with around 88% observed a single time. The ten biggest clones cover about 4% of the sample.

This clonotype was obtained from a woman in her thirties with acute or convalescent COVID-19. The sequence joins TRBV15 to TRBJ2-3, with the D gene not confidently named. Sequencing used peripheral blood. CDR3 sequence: CATSRSWQDTQYF. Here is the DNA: TGTGCCACCAGCAGAAGTTGGCAAGATACGCAGTATTTT.